The 4 T cell receptor beta chains below come from one sample, sequenced in a study of OX40 agonist ivuxolimab in advanced cancers. Clones were sequenced by immunoSEQ multiplex PCR, and TCRdb holds only the in-frame ones, with some missing. In the table there are roughly 49,000 clones, around nine tenths of which are singletons. Specimen: CD4+ or CD8+ T cells sorted from blood, collected in a trial of the OX40 agonist ivuxolimab. These TCRs come from an adult with an advanced solid tumor such as melanoma, head and neck, liver or kidney cancer.

The J gene is TRBJ1-2, the V gene TRBV21-1. TRBV21-1 counts as a pseudogene. The CDR3 has 15 residues. CDR3 in DNA: TGTGCCAGCATGGGTCGGGGGGCGCGTGGCTATGGCTACACCTTC. Amino acids: CASMGRGARGYGYTF.

The gene calls are TRBV6-5 and TRBJ1-4; D is unclear. The CDR3 spans 15 residues. Trimming took off 0 bases at V and 0 bases at J, with 5 bases between the two ends. The germline gives CDR1 MNHEY, CDR2 SVGAGI. The CDR3 loop reads CASSYSEATNEKLFF. In DNA form, the CDR3 reads TGTGCCAGCAGTTACTCGGAGGCAACTAATGAAAAACTGTTTTTT.

This clone was counted once. V usage is TRBV6-5 and J usage is TRBJ2-1, with D possibly matching TRBD1 (5 bases). Trimming removed 2 bases from V and 3 bases from J, with 8 bases in between. The CDR3 length is 14 residues. CDR1 is MNHEY, CDR2 SVGAGI, per germline. CDR3: CASSYQGLYNEQFF. DNA of the CDR3: TGTGCCAGCAGTTACCAGGGTCTCTACAATGAGCAGTTCTTC.

The chain carries TRBV9 and TRBJ2-3; possibly TRBD1 or TRBD2 for D (6 bases each). V lost 4 bases to trimming and J lost 0 bases, with 15 bases between them. CDR1 SGDLS and CDR2 YYNGEE come from the germline V gene. This CDR3 has 16 amino acids. The CDR3 region is CASSPMGGLSTDTQYF. The DNA for the CDR3 is TGTGCCAGCAGCCCCATGGGGGGCCTTAGCACAGATACGCAGTATTTT.